The rows below give T cell receptor beta chains drawn from one sample of a study of CD8+CD57+ T cells in acquired aplastic anemia. Via MiXCR, TCRdb re-called the reads, giving one row per CDR3 protein. The sample lists about 210,000 distinct CDR3 sequences, around 60% occurring once. The material sequenced was sorted CD4+, CD8+, or CD8+CD57+ T cells (not recorded which) from PBMCs. Receptor source: a human donor in good health. CDR3s include the opening cysteine and the closing phenylalanine or tryptophan. D genes are given only for firm matches. Clone size is not always given. Where it is, it says once, few, many or a class for expanded clones.

TRBJ2-1,few,TRBD2,TRBV14,CASSRGLAGVNEQFF,TGTGCCAGCAGCCGCGGACTAGCGGGAGTTAATGAGCAGTTCTTC
TRBJ2-7,.,.,TRBV7-2,CASSFSRQISSYEQYF,TGTGCCAGCAGCTTTTCCAGGCAGATTAGCTCCTACGAGCAGTACTTC
TRBJ1-2,few,TRBD1,TRBV12-3/TRBV12-4,CASRPPGQGHYGYTF,TGTGCCAGCAGGCCACCGGGACAGGGGCACTATGGCTACACCTTC
TRBJ1-2,.,.,TRBV9,CASSVRDDYGYTF,TGTGCCAGCAGCGTCCGGGACGACTATGGCTACACCTTC
TRBJ1-6,.,TRBD1,TRBV2,CASRKTGTNSPLHF,TGTGCCAGCAGAAAGACAGGGACTAATTCACCCCTCCACTTT
TRBJ2-1,.,TRBD2,TRBV29-1,CSVERGRASNEQFF,TGCAGCGTTGAACGCGGGAGGGCCTCCAATGAGCAGTTCTTC
TRBJ2-3,.,.,TRBV24-1,CATSDLDGDTQYF,TGTGCCACCAGTGATTTGGACGGAGATACGCAGTATTTT
TRBJ2-7,.,TRBD2,TRBV10-3,CAIRTSGSAYEQYF,TGTGCCATCAGGACTAGCGGGAGTGCGTACGAGCAGTACTTC
TRBJ1-6,.,TRBD1,TRBV19,CASTEGQGRSPLHF,TGTGCCAGTACGGAGGGACAGGGGCGATCACCCCTCCACTTT
TRBJ2-1,many,TRBD2,TRBV20-1,CSALTSGGHNEQFF,TGCAGTGCTTTGACTAGCGGGGGCCACAATGAGCAGTTCTTC
TRBJ1-2,.,TRBD1,TRBV6-5,CASSSGQAFYGYTF,TGTGCCAGCAGTTCTGGACAGGCGTTCTATGGCTACACCTTC
TRBJ1-4,once,.,TRBV7-9,CASGVATGDNEKLFF,TGTGCCTCGGGCGTTGCGACGGGGGATAATGAAAAACTGTTTTTT
TRBJ2-2,many,TRBD2,TRBV24-1,CATSDITSGRRTGELFF,TGTGCCACCAGTGATATAACTAGCGGGAGGAGGACCGGGGAGCTGTTTTTT
TRBJ2-3,.,TRBD2,TRBV11-2,CASSLTAGGNNEQYF,TGTGCCAGCAGCTTGACTGCGGGAGGGAACAATGAGCAGTATTTT
TRBJ2-2,many,.,TRBV5-8,CASSLIGHNTGELFF,TGTGCCAGCAGCTTGATCGGGCACAACACCGGGGAGCTGTTTTTT
TRBJ2-1,.,.,TRBV6-2/TRBV6-3,CASSYRTRYPGVSDEQFF,TGTGCCAGCAGTTACCGTACCAGATATCCGGGAGTTAGCGATGAGCAGTTCTTC
TRBJ2-1,.,TRBD2,TRBV29-1,CSSGSSGKSSYNEQFF,TGCAGCAGTGGTTCTAGCGGGAAGAGCTCCTACAATGAGCAGTTCTTC
TRBJ1-1,.,.,TRBV7-8,CASSGRVSTEAFF,TGTGCCAGCAGCGGGAGGGTGTCCACTGAAGCTTTCTTT
TRBJ2-3,many,.,TRBV29-1,CSVEAWSTSSGTSTDTQYF,TGCAGCGTTGAAGCCTGGAGCACAAGTAGCGGAACTAGCACAGATACGCAGTATTTT
TRBJ2-3,.,.,TRBV5-8,CASPLPLTGDTTDTQYF,TGTGCCAGCCCTCTCCCTCTCACAGGCGATACCACAGATACGCAGTATTTT
TRBJ2-1,few,.,TRBV12-3/TRBV12-4,CASSSYNEQFF,TGTGCCAGCAGTTCGTACAATGAGCAGTTCTTC
TRBJ2-7,once,TRBD2,TRBV20-1,CSARGLAGFFEQYF,TGCAGTGCTAGGGGACTAGCGGGCTTTTTCGAGCAGTACTTC
TRBJ1-1,.,.,TRBV19,CASSIGGVEAFF,TGTGCCAGTAGTATAGGAGGCGTTGAAGCTTTCTTC
TRBJ2-6,.,.,TRBV9,CASSAFASGANVLTF,TGTGCCAGCAGCGCCTTCGCATCTGGGGCCAACGTCCTGACTTTC
TRBJ2-3,once,TRBD2,TRBV7-3,CASSLDPRGGVSTDTQYF,TGTGCCAGCAGCTTAGACCCACGGGGGGGCGTTTCGACAGATACGCAGTATTTT
TRBJ2-5,.,.,TRBV7-7,CASSLDGGALETQYF,TGTGCTAGCAGCTTAGATGGGGGGGCCTTGGAGACCCAGTACTTC
TRBJ1-1,.,.,TRBV29-1,CSAVTGATNTEAFF,TGCAGCGCGGTTACAGGAGCCACGAACACTGAAGCTTTCTTT
TRBJ2-7,many,.,TRBV10-3,CAISEGGLSGEQYF,TGTGCCATCAGTGAGGGGGGTCTCTCGGGCGAGCAGTACTTC
TRBJ1-1,.,.,TRBV20-1,CSARPPANTEAFF,TGCAGTGCTAGACCCCCCGCGAACACTGAAGCTTTCTTT